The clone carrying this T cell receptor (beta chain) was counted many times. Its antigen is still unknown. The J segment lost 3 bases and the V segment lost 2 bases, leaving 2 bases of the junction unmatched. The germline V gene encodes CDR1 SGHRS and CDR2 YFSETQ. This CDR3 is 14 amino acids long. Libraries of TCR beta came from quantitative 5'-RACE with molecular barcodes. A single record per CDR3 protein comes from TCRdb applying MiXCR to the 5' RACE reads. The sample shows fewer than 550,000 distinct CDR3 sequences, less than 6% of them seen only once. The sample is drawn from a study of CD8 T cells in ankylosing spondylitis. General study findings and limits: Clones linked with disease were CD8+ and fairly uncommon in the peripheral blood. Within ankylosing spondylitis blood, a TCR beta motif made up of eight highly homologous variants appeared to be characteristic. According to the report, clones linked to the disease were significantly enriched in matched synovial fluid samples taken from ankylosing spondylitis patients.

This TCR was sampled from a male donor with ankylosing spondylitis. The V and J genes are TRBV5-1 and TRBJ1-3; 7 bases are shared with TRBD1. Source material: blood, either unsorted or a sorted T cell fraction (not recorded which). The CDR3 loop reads CASSLQGHGNTIYF. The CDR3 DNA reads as TGCGCCAGCAGCTTACAGGGGCATGGAAACACCATATATTTT. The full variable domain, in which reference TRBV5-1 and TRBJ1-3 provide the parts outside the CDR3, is KAGVTQTPRYLIKTRGQQVTLSCSPISGHRSVSWYQQTPGQGLQFLFEYFSETQRNKGNFPGRFSGRQFSNSRSEMNVSTLELGDSALYLCASSLQGHGNTIYFGEGSWLTVV.